These 17 T cell receptor beta chains came from one sample sequenced in a study of cytomegalovirus exposure and HLA in healthy donors. The study ran its PCR with 60 Vbeta and 13 Jbeta primers. TCRdb's table, derived via immunoSEQ multiplex PCR, lists solely in-frame clones and lacks some. Of 72,000 or so clones in the sample, about 61% were seen once. The sample was PBMCs. These receptors were taken from a woman in her 50s in good health and CMV-seronegative.

Points on this clone: Sequence at one end of the junction differs from germline and may be a read error. J is TRBJ2-1 and V is TRBV7-7, with TRBD1 matching 9 bases. Germline V gives CDR1 SSHAT, CDR2 FNYEAQ (reference sequence). The CDR3 length is 14 residues. DNA of the CDR3: TGTGCTAGCAGCTTTAACAGGGGGCGTGGTGAGCAGTTCTTC. Its translation: CASSFNRGRGEQFF.

The rearrangement joins TRBV4-3 to TRBJ1-4; 7 positions match TRBD1. Trimming took 3 bases from V and 3 from J; bases not matched to a gene: 4. Germline loops: CDR1 LGHNA, CDR2 YSLEER. The CDR3 covers 15 residues. The DNA of the CDR3 is TGCGCCAGCAGCCATAGGACAGGCCCTAATGAAAAACTGTTTTTT. It specifies CASSHRTGPNEKLFF.

J is TRBJ1-1 and V is TRBV7-3; the D is unclear. Trimming took 2 bases from V and 3 from J, leaving 7 bases between them. The CDR3 has 13 amino acids. The V gene's germline CDR1 is SGHTA and CDR2 FQGTGA. CDR3 nucleotide sequence: TGTGCCAGCAGCTTAGACACAGACACTGAAGCTTTCTTT. This sequence encodes CASSLDTDTEAFF.

The chain has TRBV19 and TRBJ2-1, with D tentatively TRBD2 (6 bases). The CDR3 is 15 amino acids. CDR1 and CDR2 (germline): LNHDA, SQIVND (reference sequence). V shed 3 bases and J shed 0 bases, with 9 bases lying between them. The CDR3 sequence is CASSIGDFSYNEQFF. CDR3 bases: TGTGCCAGTAGTATCGGGGACTTCTCCTACAATGAGCAGTTCTTC.

This clone was counted between two and nine times. The rearrangement joins TRBV5-4 to TRBJ1-2, with D possibly being TRBD1 (6 bases). Germline loops: CDR1 SGHNT, CDR2 YYREEE (reference sequence). This CDR3 region has 16 residues. V lost 4 bases, J lost 0 bases, and 16 bases lay in between. The DNA of the CDR3 is TGTGCCAGCAGCCCTGGAACAGGGTTCACTAACTATGGCTACACCTTC. This gives the protein CASSPGTGFTNYGYTF.

This clone appeared once. The V call is TRBV5-6, the J call TRBJ1-2; 7 nucleotides line up with TRBD1. Losses at the gene ends were 3 bases for V and 2 bases for J; bases not matched to a gene: 4. Germline CDR1 SGHDT, CDR2 YYEEEE. This CDR3 contains 14 residues. The CDR3 region has the DNA TGTGCCAGCAGCTGGAGGGGACAGAACTATGGCTACACCTTC. Encoded protein: CASSWRGQNYGYTF.

A few counts support this clone. This sequence is one base from a far larger clone and is likely a read error. V is TRBV5-1 and J is TRBJ2-7; TRBD1 aligns across 10 bases. Germline V gene sequence: CDR1 SGHRS, CDR2 YFSETQ. Losses at the gene ends were 4 bases for V and 1 base for J; bases not matched to a gene: 8. CDR3 length: 16 amino acids. CDR3 nucleotides: TGCGCCAGCAGCGCTGCGGGACAGGGGCAATCCTACGAGCAGTACTTC. Protein product: CASSAAGQGQSYEQYF.

The CDR3 region has the DNA TGTGCCTTTCTCCCGGACGGGAGCTCTGGAAACACCATATATTTT. This translates into CAFLPDGSSGNTIYF. V gene TRBV30 combines with J gene TRBJ1-3, with D unclear. The germline V and J ends were trimmed by 7 bases and 0 bases, with 16 bases remaining between them. The CDR3 is 15 residues long. Germline CDR1 is GTSNPN and CDR2 is SVGIG (reference sequence).

CDR3 region: CASSDTTPITNTEAFF. CDR3 in DNA: TGTGCCAGCAGTGACACAACCCCGATAACGAACACTGAAGCTTTCTTT. The chain has TRBV25-1 and TRBJ1-1; D call uncertain. V shed 3 bases and J shed 1 base, with 15 bases lying between them. This CDR3 comprises 16 residues. Germline-derived CDR1 and CDR2 are MGHDK and SYGVNS.

This chain uses TRBV2 with TRBJ2-1; 11 bases match TRBD2. Unmatched junction bases numbered 9, after V lost 6 bases and J lost 8 bases. Per germline, CDR1 SNHLY and CDR2 FYNNEI. This CDR3 is built from 15 residues. This chain's CDR3 is CASSLGLAGEDEQFF. DNA of the CDR3: TGTGCCAGCAGCCTAGGACTAGCGGGTGAGGATGAGCAGTTCTTC.

The genes are TRBV5-1 and TRBJ1-5, with D unresolved. Trimming pared 2 bases from V and 0 bases from J, leaving 18 bases between. In germline, CDR1 is SGHRS, CDR2 YFSETQ. CDR3 length: 18 residues. The DNA for the CDR3 is TGCGCCAGCAGCTTTCGCTCAATTCAGGTTAATAGCAATCAGCCCCAGCATTTT. It translates to CASSFRSIQVNSNQPQHF.

V and J are TRBV7-9 and TRBJ2-2; 7 bases map to TRBD2. Germline assignment: CDR1 SEHNR and CDR2 FQNEAQ (reference sequence). J gave up 4 bases and V 3 bases, and 2 bases lay outside the gene matches. This CDR3 is built from 14 residues. The CDR3 is CASSFSGATGELFF. The CDR3 DNA follows: TGTGCCAGCAGCTTCAGCGGGGCCACCGGGGAGCTGTTTTTT.

The chain links TRBV6-5 to TRBJ2-1; possibly TRBD2 for D (6 bases). V shed 6 bases and J shed 2 bases, with 11 bases lying between them. This CDR3 comprises 14 residues. From germline, CDR1 is MNHEY and CDR2 SVGAGI. CDR3 coding DNA: TGTGCCAGCAGCCAGCGGGTGACCTACAATGAGCAGTTCTTC. It translates to CASSQRVTYNEQFF.

The chain carries TRBV29-1 and TRBJ1-1; 7 bases are a match to TRBD1. Germline V lookup: CDR1 SQVTM, CDR2 ANQGSEA. V lost 4 bases to trimming and J lost 0 bases; unmatched junction nucleotides: 2. The CDR3 has 13 amino acids. The CDR3, as DNA: TGCAGCGTTGTGGGACAGATGAACACTGAAGCTTTCTTT. Translated, it gives CSVVGQMNTEAFF. Combining the CDR3 with reference TRBV29-1 and TRBJ1-1 gives the whole variable domain SAVISQKPSRDICQRGTSLTIQCQVDSQVTMMFWYRQQPGQSLTLIATANQGSEATYESGFVIDKFPISRPNLTFSTLTVSNMSPEDSSIYLCSVVGQMNTEAFFGQGTRLTVV.

The V call is TRBV28, the J call TRBJ2-7, with TRBD2 matching 11 bases. The V gene end was trimmed by 10 bases and the J gene end by 2 bases; junction bases not matched to a gene: 4. This CDR3 comprises 13 residues. CDR1 and CDR2 from the germline V gene are MDHEN and SYDVKM. CDR3 sequence (DNA): TGTGCCACCCTACTAGCGGGAGCCTACGAGCAGTACTTC. Amino acids: CATLLAGAYEQYF. The full variable domain, in which reference TRBV28 and TRBJ2-7 provide the parts outside the CDR3, is DVKVTQSSRYLVKRTGEKVFLECVQDMDHENMFWYRQDPGLGLRLIYFSYDVKMKEKGDIPEGYSVSREKKERFSLILESASTNQTSMYLCATLLAGAYEQYFGPGTRLTVT.

This clone was seen a few times. The chain is built from TRBV9 and TRBJ2-1, with 9 bases identical to TRBD2. After removal of 4 bases from V and 9 bases from J, the junction contained 14 bases not matched to a gene. The length of the CDR3 is 16 residues. Germline assignment: CDR1 SGDLS and CDR2 YYNGEE. The CDR3 nucleotides are TGTGCCAGCAGCCCCTGGGAAGCGGGAGGTTTGGGTGAGCAGTTCTTC. This encodes CASSPWEAGGLGEQFF.

This clone was seen a handful of times. The chain is built from TRBV29-1 and TRBJ2-5; 13 nucleotides align to TRBD2. The CDR3 consists of 13 residues. With V trimmed by 6 bases and J by 5 bases, 3 bases remained unmatched. Germline V CDR1 and CDR2: SQVTM, ANQGSEA. The CDR3 is CSVWTSGSETQYF. Written as DNA, the CDR3 is TGCAGCGTCTGGACTAGCGGGAGCGAGACCCAGTACTTC.